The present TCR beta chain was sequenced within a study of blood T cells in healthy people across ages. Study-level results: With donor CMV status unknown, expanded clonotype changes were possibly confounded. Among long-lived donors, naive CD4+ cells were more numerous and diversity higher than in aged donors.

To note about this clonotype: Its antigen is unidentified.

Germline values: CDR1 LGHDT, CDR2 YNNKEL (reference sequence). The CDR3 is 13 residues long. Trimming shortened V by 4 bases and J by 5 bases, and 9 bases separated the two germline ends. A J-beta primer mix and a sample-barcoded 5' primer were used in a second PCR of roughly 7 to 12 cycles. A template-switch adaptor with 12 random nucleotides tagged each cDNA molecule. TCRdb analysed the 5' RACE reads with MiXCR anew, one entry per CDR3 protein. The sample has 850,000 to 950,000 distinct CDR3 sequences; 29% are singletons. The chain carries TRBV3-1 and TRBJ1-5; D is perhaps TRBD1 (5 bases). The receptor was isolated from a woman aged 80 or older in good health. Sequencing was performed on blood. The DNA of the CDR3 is TGTGCCAGCAGCCGCACACAGGATCAGCCCCAGCATTTT. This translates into CASSRTQDQPQHF.